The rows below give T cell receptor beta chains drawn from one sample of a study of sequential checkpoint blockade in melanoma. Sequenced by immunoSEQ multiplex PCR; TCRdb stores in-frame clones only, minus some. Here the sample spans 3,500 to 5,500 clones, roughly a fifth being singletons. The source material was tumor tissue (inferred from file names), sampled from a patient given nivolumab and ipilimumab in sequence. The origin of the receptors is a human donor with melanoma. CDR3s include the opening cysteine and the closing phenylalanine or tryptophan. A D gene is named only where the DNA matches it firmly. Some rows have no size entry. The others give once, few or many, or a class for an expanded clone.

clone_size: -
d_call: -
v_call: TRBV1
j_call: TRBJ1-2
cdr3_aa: CASSQRQGQMDGYTF
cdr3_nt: TGCGCCAGCAGCCAAAGACAGGGCCAGATGGATGGCTACACCTTC

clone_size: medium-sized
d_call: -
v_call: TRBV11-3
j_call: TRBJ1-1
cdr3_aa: CASSLGNMNTEAFF
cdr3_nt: TGTGCCAGCAGCTTGGGGAACATGAACACTGAAGCTTTCTTT

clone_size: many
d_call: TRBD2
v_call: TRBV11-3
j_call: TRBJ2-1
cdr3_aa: CASSRGTSGPNEQFF
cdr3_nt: TGTGCCAGCAGCCGCGGGACTAGCGGACCCAATGAGCAGTTCTTC

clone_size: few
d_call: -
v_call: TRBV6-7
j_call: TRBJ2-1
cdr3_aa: CASSLGTKQFF
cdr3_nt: TGTGCCAGCAGTTTGGGGACAAAGCAGTTCTTC

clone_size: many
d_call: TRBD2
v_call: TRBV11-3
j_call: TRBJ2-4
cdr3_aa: CASSTRSGGNIQYF
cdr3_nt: TGTGCCAGCAGCACCCGATCCGGGGGGAACATTCAGTACTTC

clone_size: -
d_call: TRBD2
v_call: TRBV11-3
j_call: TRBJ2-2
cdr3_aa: CASSFYSGVDTGELFF
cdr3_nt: TGTGCCAGCAGCTTCTATAGCGGGGTGGATACCGGGGAGCTGTTTTTT

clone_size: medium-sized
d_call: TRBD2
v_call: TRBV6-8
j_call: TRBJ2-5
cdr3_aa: CASSRLAEETQYF
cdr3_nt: TGTGCCAGCAGCCGACTAGCTGAGGAGACCCAGTACTTC

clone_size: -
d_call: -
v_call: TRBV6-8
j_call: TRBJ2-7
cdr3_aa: CASSQKPHSYEQYF
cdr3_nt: TGTGCCAGCAGCCAAAAACCCCACTCCTACGAGCAGTACTTC

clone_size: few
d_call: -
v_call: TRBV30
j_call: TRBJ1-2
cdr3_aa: CAWSVEGDPNGYTF
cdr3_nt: TGTGCCTGGAGTGTAGAGGGAGACCCAAATGGCTACACCTTC

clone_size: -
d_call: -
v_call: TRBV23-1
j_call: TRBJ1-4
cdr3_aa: CASSSSATNEKLFF
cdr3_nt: TGCGCCAGCAGTTCGTCCGCAACTAATGAAAAACTGTTTTTT

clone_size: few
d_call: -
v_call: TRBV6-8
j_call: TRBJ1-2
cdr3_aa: CASTPGRNYGYTF
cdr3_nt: TGTGCCAGCACCCCCGGCAGGAACTATGGCTACACCTTC

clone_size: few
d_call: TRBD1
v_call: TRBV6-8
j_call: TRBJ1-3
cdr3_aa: CASSYSEGAVNTIYF
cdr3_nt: TGTGCCAGCAGTTACTCAGAGGGGGCCGTAAACACCATATATTTT

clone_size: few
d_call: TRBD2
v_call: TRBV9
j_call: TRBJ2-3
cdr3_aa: CASSSGTSADTQYF
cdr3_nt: TGTGCCAGCAGCTCCGGGACTAGCGCAGATACGCAGTATTTT

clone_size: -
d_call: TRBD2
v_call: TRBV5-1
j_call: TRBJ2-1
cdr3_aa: CASSSGLVADEQFF
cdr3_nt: TGCGCCAGCAGCTCGGGACTAGTCGCCGATGAGCAGTTCTTC

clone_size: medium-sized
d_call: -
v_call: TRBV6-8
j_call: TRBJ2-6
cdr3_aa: CASSYGRLSGANVLTF
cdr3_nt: TGTGCCAGCAGTTATGGGAGGTTATCTGGGGCCAACGTCCTGACTTTC

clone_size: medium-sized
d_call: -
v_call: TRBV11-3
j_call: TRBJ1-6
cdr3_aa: CASSPQTYNSPLHF
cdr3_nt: TGTGCCAGCAGCCCACAGACCTATAATTCACCCCTCCACTTT

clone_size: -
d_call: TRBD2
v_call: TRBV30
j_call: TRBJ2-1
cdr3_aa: CAWSARGDYHNEQFF
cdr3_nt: TGTGCCTGGAGTGCCCGTGGGGACTACCACAATGAGCAGTTCTTC

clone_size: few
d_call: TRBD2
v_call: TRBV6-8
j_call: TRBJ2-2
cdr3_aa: CASSYSYGGDTGELFF
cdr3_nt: TGTGCCAGCAGTTACAGTTACGGGGGGGACACCGGGGAGCTGTTTTTT

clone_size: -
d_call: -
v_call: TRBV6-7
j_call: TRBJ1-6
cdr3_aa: CASSERAGERSPLHF
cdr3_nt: TGTGCCAGCAGTGAACGGGCAGGGGAGAGGTCACCCCTCCACTTT

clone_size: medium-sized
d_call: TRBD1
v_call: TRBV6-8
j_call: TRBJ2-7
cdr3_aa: CASSRDSYEQYF
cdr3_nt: TGTGCCAGCAGTCGGGACAGCTACGAGCAGTACTTC

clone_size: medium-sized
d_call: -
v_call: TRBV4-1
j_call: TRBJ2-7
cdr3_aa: CASSQTKGGHEQYF
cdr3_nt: TGCGCCAGCAGCCAAACGAAGGGGGGCCACGAGCAGTACTTC

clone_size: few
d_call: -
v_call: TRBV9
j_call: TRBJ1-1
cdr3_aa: CASSFREDTEAFF
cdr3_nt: TGTGCCAGCAGTTTCAGGGAGGACACTGAAGCTTTCTTT

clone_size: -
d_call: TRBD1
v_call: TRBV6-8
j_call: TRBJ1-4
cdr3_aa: CASSLKGTGDEKLFF
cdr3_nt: TGTGCCAGCAGCCTAAAGGGGACAGGGGATGAAAAACTGTTTTTT

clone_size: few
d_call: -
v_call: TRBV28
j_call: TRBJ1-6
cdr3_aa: CASSRWTSPLHF
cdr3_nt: TGTGCCAGCAGTAGATGGACCTCACCCCTCCACTTT

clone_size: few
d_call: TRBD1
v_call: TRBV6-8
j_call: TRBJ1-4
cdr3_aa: CASRKQGVLTNEKLFF
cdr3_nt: TGTGCCAGCAGAAAACAGGGGGTTCTAACTAATGAAAAACTGTTTTTT

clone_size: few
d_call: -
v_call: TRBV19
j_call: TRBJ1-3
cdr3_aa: CASSRRDLSGNTIYF
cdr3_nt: TGTGCCAGTAGTCGCCGGGATCTCTCTGGAAACACCATATATTTT

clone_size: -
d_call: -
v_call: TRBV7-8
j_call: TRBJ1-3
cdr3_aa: CASSKELGNTIYF
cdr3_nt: TGTGCCAGCAGCAAGGAGCTTGGAAACACCATATATTTT

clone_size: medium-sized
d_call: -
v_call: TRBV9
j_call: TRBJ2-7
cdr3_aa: CASSTNRSHEQYF
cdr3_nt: TGTGCCAGCAGCACTAATAGGAGCCACGAGCAGTACTTC

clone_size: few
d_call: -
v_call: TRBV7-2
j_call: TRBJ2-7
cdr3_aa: CASSPNGPYEQYF
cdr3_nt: TGTGCCAGCAGCCCTAATGGGCCGTACGAGCAGTACTTC

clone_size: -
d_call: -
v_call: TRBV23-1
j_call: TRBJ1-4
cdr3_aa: CASSLGPNEKLFF
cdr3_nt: TGCGCCAGCAGCTTGGGGCCGAATGAAAAACTGTTTTTT

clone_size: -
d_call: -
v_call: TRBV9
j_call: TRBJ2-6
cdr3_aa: CASSVGPSSGANVLTF
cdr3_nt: TGTGCCAGCAGCGTGGGTCCCTCCTCTGGGGCCAACGTCCTGACTTTC

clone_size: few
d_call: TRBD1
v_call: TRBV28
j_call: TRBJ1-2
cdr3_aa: CASSLYHLGQAMGYTF
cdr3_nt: TGTGCCAGCAGTTTATACCATTTAGGACAGGCTATGGGCTACACCTTC

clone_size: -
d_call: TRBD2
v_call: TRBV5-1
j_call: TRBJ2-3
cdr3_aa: CASSLELAGGSSTDTQYF
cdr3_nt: TGCGCCAGCAGCTTGGAACTAGCGGGGGGCTCTAGCACAGATACGCAGTATTTT

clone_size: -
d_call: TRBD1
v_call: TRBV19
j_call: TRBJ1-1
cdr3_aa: CAVKGQLNTEAFF
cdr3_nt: TGTGCCGTTAAGGGACAGTTGAACACTGAAGCTTTCTTT

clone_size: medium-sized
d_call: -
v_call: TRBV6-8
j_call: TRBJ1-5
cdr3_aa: CASSYGFGQPQHF
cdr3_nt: TGTGCCAGCAGTTACGGGTTTGGGCAGCCCCAGCATTTT

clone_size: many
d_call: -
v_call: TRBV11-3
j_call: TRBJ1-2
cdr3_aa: CASSPVSGSRKGLDYTF
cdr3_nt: TGTGCCAGCAGCCCCGTTTCTGGTTCCAGGAAAGGTTTGGACTACACCTTC

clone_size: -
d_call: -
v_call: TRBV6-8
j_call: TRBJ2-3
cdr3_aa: CASSDSGGTDTQYF
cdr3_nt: TGTGCCAGCAGTGACTCCGGAGGCACAGATACGCAGTATTTT